The 32 T cell receptor beta chains reported below all come from one sample, sequenced in a study of blood T cell repertoires in COVID-19. Using immunoSEQ multiplex PCR, the repertoire was profiled, and TCRdb retains in-frame clones only, with some absent. This table holds 150,000 to 200,000 clones, around 82% found once. Sequencing was carried out using peripheral blood. Every receptor here comes from a human donor with acute or convalescent COVID-19. The donor label of this sample is uncertain.

The chain is built from TRBV11-3 and TRBJ2-5; tentatively, D is TRBD2 (6 bases). Germline V gene sequence: CDR1 SGHNT, CDR2 YENEEA. The CDR3 totals 15 residues. The V gene lost 1 base and the J gene lost 5 bases, with 14 bases spanning the gap. CDR3 sequence (DNA): TGTGCCAGCAGCTTAGGAATGGGGGGATCGGAGACCCAGTACTTC. Amino acids: CASSLGMGGSETQYF.

This chain connects TRBV4-1 to TRBJ1-4; 8 nucleotides align to TRBD1. CDR1 and CDR2 (germline): MGHRA, YSYEKL. The CDR3 is made up of 15 amino acids. J gave up 8 bases and V 4 bases, and 9 bases lay outside the gene matches. CDR3 nucleotide sequence: TGCGCCAGCAGCCCCTCAGGGGGCCAGGACGAAAAACTGTTTTTT. Encoded protein: CASSPSGGQDEKLFF.

The rearrangement links TRBV12-5 to TRBJ2-7; D remains ambiguous. This CDR3 is 14 amino acids long. The ends were cut back, 3 bases at V and 3 bases at J, with 12 bases in the middle. From germline, CDR1 is LGHNT and CDR2 FRNRAP. The CDR3 spells CASGFPQILYEQYF. CDR3 sequence (DNA): TGTGCTAGTGGTTTCCCACAGATCCTCTACGAGCAGTACTTC. The entire variable domain, with the rest obtained from reference TRBV12-5 and TRBJ2-7, is as follows: DARVTQTPRHKVTEMGQEVTMRCQPILGHNTVFWYRQTMMQGLELLAYFRNRAPLDDSGMPKDRFSAEMPDATLATLKIQPSEPRDSAVYFCASGFPQILYEQYFGPGTRLTVT.

This chain joins TRBV5-6 and TRBJ1-6; 8 nucleotides match TRBD1. There are 16 residues in the CDR3. Unmatched junction bases numbered 7, after V lost 3 bases and J lost 5 bases. The germline V gene encodes CDR1 SGHDT and CDR2 YYEEEE. The CDR3 loop reads CASSYRGQGDNSPLHF. In DNA, the CDR3 is TGTGCCAGCAGCTACCGAGGACAGGGCGATAATTCACCCCTCCACTTT.

The chain carries TRBV6-5 and TRBJ1-2; TRBD1 aligns across 11 bases. V shed 2 bases, J shed 3 bases, and the junction held 2 bases outside the gene matches. Germline loops: CDR1 MNHEY, CDR2 SVGAGI. This CDR3 contains 15 residues. The CDR3 region has the DNA TGTGCCAGCAGTTACCGGGACAGGGGGGACTATGGCTACACCTTC. As protein: CASSYRDRGDYGYTF.

The rearrangement links TRBV7-6 to TRBJ2-1, with 9 bases lining up with TRBD2. This CDR3 has 13 amino acids. The germline V gene has CDR1 SGHVS and CDR2 FNYEAQ. V lost 5 bases, J lost 15 bases, and 11 bases stayed unmatched. Written as DNA, the CDR3 is TGTGCCAGCAGCAAGGAGGGGCTAGCGGGGCCGTTCTTC. Translated: CASSKEGLAGPFF. Drawing the rest from reference TRBV7-6 and TRBJ2-1, the complete variable domain is GAGVSQSPRYKVTKRGQDVALRCDPISGHVSLYWYRQALGQGPEFLTYFNYEAQQDKSGLPNDRFSAERPEGSISTLTIQRTEQRDSAMYRCASSKEGLAGPFFGPGTRLTVL.

The chain is built from TRBV28 and TRBJ2-5, with 7 positions matching TRBD1. The germline V gene has CDR1 MDHEN and CDR2 SYDVKM. The CDR3 spans 14 residues. The J segment lost 2 bases and the V segment lost 5 bases, leaving 5 bases of the junction unmatched. DNA of the CDR3: TGTGCCAGCAGTCCCCCAGGGGGTCAAGAGACCCAGTACTTC. It encodes CASSPPGGQETQYF.

In this sample, this clone turned up once. This chain uses TRBV12-3 or TRBV12-4 with TRBJ1-6; D call uncertain. V lost 6 bases and J lost 14, with 11 bases in between. The CDR3 is 11 residues long. DNA of the CDR3: TGTGCCAGCAGCTCGAGAGGGTCCCTCCACTTT. This sequence encodes CASSSRGSLHF.

V gene TRBV30 combines with J gene TRBJ2-3; 12 bases are shared with TRBD1. Germline trimming cut 7 bases from V and 4 bases from J; bases unmatched to any gene: 6. Germline V gives CDR1 GTSNPN, CDR2 SVGIG (reference sequence). This CDR3 has 14 residues. CDR3: CAYRDRGQADTQYF. CDR3 DNA: TGTGCCTACCGGGACAGGGGGCAAGCAGATACGCAGTATTTT.

The chain employs TRBV6-2 or TRBV6-3 and TRBJ2-2; 13 bases are shared with TRBD2. This CDR3 spans 19 amino acids. V trimming: 2 bases; J trimming: 5 bases; junction bases outside the gene matches: 11. Germline V gene data show CDR1 as MNHEY and CDR2 as SVGEGT. The CDR3 DNA sequence: TGTGCCAGCAGTTACGACCTTACTAGCGGGAGGGCCGGGACCGGGGAGCTGTTTTTT. Translation: CASSYDLTSGRAGTGELFF.

The V call is TRBV30, the J call TRBJ2-7; TRBD2 matches 9 bases. Trimming at V came to 5 bases and at J to 0 bases, leaving 8 bases not matched to a gene. There are 15 residues in the CDR3. Germline-derived CDR1 and CDR2 are GTSNPN and SVGIG (reference sequence). The CDR3: CAWRLAEGISYEQYF. CDR3 sequence (DNA): TGTGCCTGGCGACTAGCGGAGGGGATCTCCTACGAGCAGTACTTC.

The J gene is TRBJ1-2, the V gene TRBV25-1; 12 nucleotides align to TRBD1. The germline gives CDR1 MGHDK, CDR2 SYGVNS. The CDR3 totals 15 residues. V gave up 3 bases and J gave up 6 bases; unmatched junction bases: 5. CDR3 loop: CASSDRGTGGNGYTF. In DNA form, the CDR3 reads TGTGCCAGCAGTGATAGGGGGACAGGGGGCAATGGCTACACCTTC.

This chain uses TRBV5-6 with TRBJ1-1; no definite D call. CDR3 size: 12 residues. V was pared by 6 bases and J by 10 bases, with 16 bases between. Germline CDR1 SGHDT, CDR2 YYEEEE. CDR3 bases: TGTGCCAGCACCCGGTCCGGCCGAGGAGCTTTCTTT. Its protein product is CASTRSGRGAFF.

The gene calls are TRBV6-1 and TRBJ1-2; TRBD1 agrees at 7 bases. CDR1 and CDR2 from the germline V gene are MNHNS and SASEGT. Trimming removed 1 base from V and 2 bases from J; junction bases left unmatched: 4. This CDR3 is built from 15 residues. CDR3 nucleotides: TGTGCCAGCAGTGAAGAGGGGGCGGTCAACTATGGCTACACCTTC. Protein sequence: CASSEEGAVNYGYTF.

The rearrangement uses TRBV19 and TRBJ1-6, with D possibly being TRBD1 (6 bases). This CDR3 has 17 residues. Trimming cost V 1 base and J 0 bases, with 10 bases left between them. The V gene's germline CDR1 is LNHDA and CDR2 SQIVND (reference sequence). CDR3: CASSIGQGSSYNSPLHF. CDR3 bases: TGTGCCAGTAGTATAGGGCAGGGGAGCTCCTATAATTCACCCCTCCACTTT. Complete variable domain (other parts from reference TRBV19 and TRBJ1-6): DGGITQSPKYLFRKEGQNVTLSCEQNLNHDAMYWYRQDPGQGLRLIYYSQIVNDFQKGDIAEGYSVSREKKESFPLTVTSAQKNPTAFYLCASSIGQGSSYNSPLHFGNGTRLTVT.

The rearrangement joins TRBV28 to TRBJ1-4, with D possibly matching TRBD1 (6 bases). The length of the CDR3 is 15 residues. Germline V gene data show CDR1 as MDHEN and CDR2 as SYDVKM. V was trimmed by 7 bases and J by 10 bases, leaving 22 bases between them. CDR3 in DNA: TGTGCCAGCACCTCCGGACAGCTTGAGCGAGGAAAACTGTTTTTT. It specifies CASTSGQLERGKLFF.

This clone was counted a few times. This rearrangement joins TRBV9 to TRBJ2-7; 9 bases align to TRBD1. The ends lost 2 bases at V and 4 bases at J; junction bases unmatched: 4. The CDR3 spans 14 residues. Germline lookup yields CDR1 SGDLS and CDR2 YYNGEE. This CDR3 is CASSVGTGPYEQYF. The CDR3, as DNA: TGTGCCAGCAGCGTGGGGACAGGGCCTTACGAGCAGTACTTC.

This rearrangement joins TRBV11-1 to TRBJ1-1; tentatively, D is TRBD1 (5 bases). Between the trimmed V and J ends, which lost 4 bases and 6 bases, there was a span of 12 bases. The CDR3 consists of 13 residues. The germline V gene encodes CDR1 SGHAT and CDR2 FQDESV (reference sequence). Here the CDR3 reads CASSWPDTPEAFF. The CDR3 DNA follows: TGTGCCAGCAGCTGGCCGGACACCCCTGAAGCTTTCTTT.

The genes are TRBV7-6 and TRBJ2-5, with 8 bases lining up with TRBD2. Germline V lookup: CDR1 SGHVS, CDR2 FNYEAQ. The CDR3 spans 14 residues. V dropped 1 base and J dropped 5; count of bases not matched to a gene: 3. CDR3 amino acids: CASSLVAGIETQYF. The CDR3 DNA is TGTGCCAGCAGCTTAGTAGCGGGGATTGAGACCCAGTACTTC.

This clone came up a few times. This sequence joins TRBV7-2 and TRBJ1-2, with D perhaps TRBD1 (5 bases). The V end was cut by 1 base, the J end by 7 bases, with 16 bases between. CDR3 length: 15 amino acids. CDR1 SGHTA and CDR2 FQGNSA come from the germline V gene. The CDR3 coding sequence is TGTGCCAGCAGCTTAGAACCCGGGACTTTGAGTGGCTACACCTTC. The encoded protein is CASSLEPGTLSGYTF.

The V call is TRBV11-2, the J call TRBJ2-1, with TRBD2 matching over 8 bases. The CDR3 sequence is 16 residues long. Germline CDR1 and CDR2: SGHAT and FQNNGV. V shed 5 bases and J 6 bases; nucleotides not matched to a gene: 12. The CDR3 DNA reads TGTGCCAGCAGCGTAGCGACCGGGACTAGGGTCAATGAGCAGTTCTTC. Its translation is CASSVATGTRVNEQFF.

This clone was seen repeatedly, ten times or more. The chain has TRBV3-1 (or the pseudogene TRBV3-2) and TRBJ1-1; tentative D call: TRBD1 (5 bases). Trimming left V 0 bases short and J 1 base short, with 12 bases between. Per germline, CDR1 LGHDT and CDR2 YNNKEL (reference sequence). This CDR3 is 16 amino acids long. The CDR3 is CASSQESGTTNTEAFF. The DNA for the CDR3 is TGTGCCAGCAGCCAAGAATCGGGGACTACGAACACTGAAGCTTTCTTT.

The chain carries TRBV6-1 and TRBJ1-2, with D maybe TRBD1 (5 bases). With 0 bases removed from V and 8 bases from J, the gap between germline ends came to 22 bases. CDR3 length: 17 residues. Germline CDR1 is MNHNS and CDR2 is SASEGT. The CDR3 DNA reads TGTGCCAGCAGTGAAGCAAATCGTGGGGCGGCCCAAGGGGGCTACACCTTC. Protein product: CASSEANRGAAQGGYTF.

This clone has a single count. V usage is TRBV4-1 and J usage is TRBJ1-2; D ambiguous. Germline assignment: CDR1 MGHRA and CDR2 YSYEKL. The length of the CDR3 is 15 residues. Trimming cost V 1 base and J 3 bases, with 12 bases left between them. The CDR3 protein is CASSQVFRQDYGYTF. The CDR3 nucleotides are TGCGCCAGCAGCCAAGTTTTTAGGCAGGACTATGGCTACACCTTC.

The chain uses TRBV9 and TRBJ1-5; 7 bases are shared with TRBD1. V dropped 0 bases and J dropped 3; count of bases not matched to a gene: 3. CDR3 size: 15 residues. Germline V lookup: CDR1 SGDLS, CDR2 YYNGEE. CDR3 nucleotides: TGTGCCAGCAGCGTAGATGGGACAGACAATCAGCCCCAGCATTTT. Protein product: CASSVDGTDNQPQHF.

The chain is built from TRBV27 and TRBJ1-3; tentatively, D is TRBD1 (6 bases). Looked up from germline, CDR1 is MNHEY and CDR2 is SMNVEV (reference sequence). The CDR3 consists of 14 residues. The V and J ends lost 6 bases and 6 bases respectively, with 15 bases between them. The CDR3 reads CASRGSEGVNTIYF. DNA for the CDR3: TGTGCCAGCAGGGGTTCAGAGGGGGTAAACACCATATATTTT.

This clone was seen a few times. The V and J genes are TRBV7-2 and TRBJ1-5; D remains ambiguous. Per germline, CDR1 SGHTA and CDR2 FQGNSA. The CDR3 loop spans 12 amino acids. Trimming removed 3 bases from V and 7 bases from J, with 7 bases in between. The CDR3 DNA reads TGTGCCAGCAGCTTTCCGGGGCAGCCCCAGCATTTT. Protein sequence: CASSFPGQPQHF.

V usage is TRBV6-5 and J usage is TRBJ1-4; no firm D call. This CDR3 contains 15 residues. Trimming stripped 6 bases from V and 0 bases from J, with 11 bases between. Germline values: CDR1 MNHEY, CDR2 SVGAGI. CDR3 sequence: CASRTRFPTNEKLFF. CDR3 DNA sequence: TGTGCCAGCAGGACCAGGTTTCCAACTAATGAAAAACTGTTTTTT.

The rearrangement links TRBV11-3 to TRBJ2-5; D is perhaps TRBD2 (5 bases). Germline V lookup: CDR1 SGHNT, CDR2 YENEEA. V was clipped by 3 bases and J by 5 bases, with 13 bases between them. This CDR3 has 14 amino acids. CDR3 coding DNA: TGTGCCAGCAGCTTTGGAGGCCAGGCTGAGACCCAGTACTTC. Its protein product is CASSFGGQAETQYF.

This chain uses TRBV13 with TRBJ2-7; perhaps TRBD2 as D (6 bases). There are 16 residues in the CDR3. V lost 4 bases to trimming and J lost 7 bases, with 23 bases between them. Germline V gene data show CDR1 as PRHDT and CDR2 as FYEKMQ (reference sequence). This CDR3 is CASSSRAEWAAGEQYF. In nucleotides, the CDR3 is TGTGCCAGCAGCTCACGGGCTGAGTGGGCGGCGGGGGAGCAGTACTTC.

This clone was detected a few times. This sequence joins TRBV10-3 and TRBJ1-1, with D possibly matching TRBD1 (5 bases). CDR3 length: 15 residues. Germline V gene data show CDR1 as ENHRY and CDR2 as SYGVKD. Trimming pared 1 base from V and 5 bases from J, leaving 14 bases between. The CDR3: CAISELGQGKTEAFF. The CDR3 region has the DNA TGTGCCATCAGTGAGTTAGGGCAGGGCAAAACTGAAGCTTTCTTT.

The table lists this clone with a few counts. The CDR3 region has the DNA TGTGCCAGTAGTATAGGGAGGCAGCCCTACGAGCAGTACTTC. Its protein is CASSIGRQPYEQYF. The rearrangement links TRBV19 to TRBJ2-7; possible D gene TRBD2, 5 bases. Germline V gene data show CDR1 as LNHDA and CDR2 as SQIVND (reference sequence). V was pared by 1 base and J by 2 bases, with 9 bases between. The CDR3 is 14 amino acids.